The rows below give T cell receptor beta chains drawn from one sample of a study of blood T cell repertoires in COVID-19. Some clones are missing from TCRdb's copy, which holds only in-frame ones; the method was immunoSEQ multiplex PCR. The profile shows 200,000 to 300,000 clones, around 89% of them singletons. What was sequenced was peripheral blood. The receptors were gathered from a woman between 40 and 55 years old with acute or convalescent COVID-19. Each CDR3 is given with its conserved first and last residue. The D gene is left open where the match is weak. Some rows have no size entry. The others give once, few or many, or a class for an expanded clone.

DNA: TGTGCCAGCAGCTTAGTACAGGGGAGTCCGTTCTTC; CDR3: CASSLVQGSPFF; size: .; D: TRBD1; J: TRBJ2-1; V: TRBV11-1
DNA: TGTGCCAGCAGCTGGGGACTGGCGAAGAACTATGGCTACACCTTC; CDR3: CASSWGLAKNYGYTF; size: .; D: .; J: TRBJ1-2; V: TRBV5-5
DNA: TGTGCCAGCAGGTTACAGGGGGACACTGAAGCTTTCTTT; CDR3: CASRLQGDTEAFF; size: .; D: TRBD1; J: TRBJ1-1; V: TRBV12-3/TRBV12-4
DNA: TGTGCCAGCAGTCAGCTTGGTCCGGGTCAGCCCCAGCATTTT; CDR3: CASSQLGPGQPQHF; size: .; D: .; J: TRBJ1-5; V: TRBV2
DNA: TGTGCCAGTAGTCGACAAGAGCTTAACTATGGCTACACCTTC; CDR3: CASSRQELNYGYTF; size: .; D: .; J: TRBJ1-2; V: TRBV19
DNA: TGTGCCAGCTCACCACGGGGCGCCGCGCAGTATTTT; CDR3: CASSPRGAAQYF; size: once; D: .; J: TRBJ2-3; V: TRBV18
DNA: TGTGCCAGCAGCCCAGCCGGGACAGGGGTTTCAAATGAGCAGTTCTTC; CDR3: CASSPAGTGVSNEQFF; size: once; D: TRBD1; J: TRBJ2-1; V: TRBV7-9
DNA: TGCGCCAGCAGTGAGTCGATATCGGGGGGTCCCCAGCATTTT; CDR3: CASSESISGGPQHF; size: .; D: .; J: TRBJ1-5; V: TRBV10-2
DNA: TGTGCCAGCAGTCTCTCAGGGGAATACGGCTACACCTTC; CDR3: CASSLSGEYGYTF; size: .; D: .; J: TRBJ1-2; V: TRBV6-6
DNA: TGTGCCAGCTCGGTTCTGGGGGGAGTGCTGGGGGAGACCCAGTACTTC; CDR3: CASSVLGGVLGETQYF; size: .; D: .; J: TRBJ2-5; V: TRBV5-4
DNA: TGTGCCAGCAGTCGCGTAGCGGGGCACACAGATACGCAGTATTTT; CDR3: CASSRVAGHTDTQYF; size: .; D: TRBD2; J: TRBJ2-3; V: TRBV6-6
DNA: TGTGCCAGCACCGTCGGGGGGGCCTACAATGAGCAGTTCTTC; CDR3: CASTVGGAYNEQFF; size: once; D: TRBD2; J: TRBJ2-1; V: TRBV9
DNA: TGTGCCAGCAGCTTGTTTGACAGAAACTATGGCTACACCTTC; CDR3: CASSLFDRNYGYTF; size: .; D: .; J: TRBJ1-2; V: TRBV5-6
DNA: TGTGCCAGCAGCCACCGGACAGGGGGGACTGAAGCTTTCTTT; CDR3: CASSHRTGGTEAFF; size: .; D: TRBD1; J: TRBJ1-1; V: TRBV3-1/TRBV3-2
DNA: TGCGCCAGCAGCTTATACCAGGGGCTCAATTCACCCCTCCACTTT; CDR3: CASSLYQGLNSPLHF; size: .; D: .; J: TRBJ1-6; V: TRBV5-1
DNA: TGTGCCAGCAGCCGGGGGGGCCAGGGCACAGATACGCAGTATTTT; CDR3: CASSRGGQGTDTQYF; size: .; D: TRBD2; J: TRBJ2-3; V: TRBV6-4
DNA: TGTGCCAGCAGTTCGGGACTGCTGAGCTCTGGAAACACCATATATTTT; CDR3: CASSSGLLSSGNTIYF; size: .; D: .; J: TRBJ1-3; V: TRBV6-6
DNA: TGTGCCAGCAGCTTGTCCCCGGACAGGGTGATTGGCTACACCTTC; CDR3: CASSLSPDRVIGYTF; size: .; D: TRBD1; J: TRBJ1-2; V: TRBV5-4
DNA: TGTGCCAGCTCCCTTGGACAGGTTTCTGTCTACACCTTC; CDR3: CASSLGQVSVYTF; size: .; D: TRBD1; J: TRBJ1-2; V: TRBV18
DNA: TGTGCCAGCAGAACAGGGCTATCTGAAGCTTTCTTT; CDR3: CASRTGLSEAFF; size: .; D: .; J: TRBJ1-1; V: TRBV11-2
DNA: TGCGCCAGCACCCCGGGGGAAGTAACCCCACGCTATGGCTACACCTTC; CDR3: CASTPGEVTPRYGYTF; size: .; D: .; J: TRBJ1-2; V: TRBV5-1
DNA: TGTGCCAGCAGCTATAGCGGGGGCACAGATACGCAGTATTTT; CDR3: CASSYSGGTDTQYF; size: .; D: TRBD2; J: TRBJ2-3; V: TRBV7-2
DNA: TGCGCCAGCAGCCCGGGACAGTATGGCTACACCTTC; CDR3: CASSPGQYGYTF; size: .; D: TRBD1; J: TRBJ1-2; V: TRBV4-1
DNA: TGCGCCAGCAGCCAAGCCCAGGGGGAGGATACGCAGTATTTT; CDR3: CASSQAQGEDTQYF; size: .; D: TRBD1; J: TRBJ2-3; V: TRBV4-1
DNA: TGCGCCAGCAGCCATACCCGGGGGGGCCGGGACAGGGCCGAGGAAACTTTCTTT; CDR3: CASSHTRGGRDRAEETFF; size: .; D: TRBD1; J: TRBJ1-1; V: TRBV4-1
DNA: TGTGCCAGCAGCTCCGGGACAGGAGCGACCCAAAGAAACACTGAAGCTTTCTTT; CDR3: CASSSGTGATQRNTEAFF; size: .; D: TRBD1; J: TRBJ1-1; V: TRBV28
DNA: TGTGCCTGGAGGGACAGGGGAAGACGGAACACTGAAGCTTTCTTT; CDR3: CAWRDRGRRNTEAFF; size: .; D: TRBD1; J: TRBJ1-1; V: TRBV30
DNA: TGTGCCAGCAGCTCCGGGACAGGGGACGAAAAACTGTTTTTT; CDR3: CASSSGTGDEKLFF; size: .; D: TRBD1; J: TRBJ1-4; V: TRBV2
DNA: TGCGCCAGCACATCTTCTAGCGGGGAAACAGATACGCAGTATTTT; CDR3: CASTSSSGETDTQYF; size: once; D: TRBD2; J: TRBJ2-3; V: TRBV5-1
DNA: TGCGCCAGCACCCGGGGACAGGATTATGGCTACACCTTC; CDR3: CASTRGQDYGYTF; size: .; D: TRBD1; J: TRBJ1-2; V: TRBV5-1
DNA: TGTGCCAGCAAGGGGGGGTCTGGGGAAAAACTGTTTTTT; CDR3: CASKGGSGEKLFF; size: .; D: .; J: TRBJ1-4; V: TRBV2
DNA: TGTGCCAGCAGCCCCGGGGACAGCGGAGAGACCCAGTACTTC; CDR3: CASSPGDSGETQYF; size: .; D: TRBD1; J: TRBJ2-5; V: TRBV11-3
DNA: TGTGCCAGTAGAGGGGGACAGGCTGGCAGCTCAAATTCACCCCTCCACTTT; CDR3: CASRGGQAGSSNSPLHF; size: .; D: TRBD1; J: TRBJ1-6; V: TRBV19
DNA: TGTGCCACGGGACAGGGAGGGGCCGGGGAGCTGTTTTTT; CDR3: CATGQGGAGELFF; size: .; D: TRBD1; J: TRBJ2-2; V: TRBV24-1
DNA: TGTGCCAGCAGACTGACAGGGTCAGCTCAGCCCCAGCATTTT; CDR3: CASRLTGSAQPQHF; size: .; D: TRBD1; J: TRBJ1-5; V: TRBV6-5
DNA: TGTGCCAGCAGCGACCGGAGGGGATATAATTCACCCCTCCACTTT; CDR3: CASSDRRGYNSPLHF; size: .; D: .; J: TRBJ1-6; V: TRBV3-1/TRBV3-2
DNA: TGTGCCAGCAGTCGACAGGACAGGGATTATCAGCCCCAGCATTTT; CDR3: CASSRQDRDYQPQHF; size: .; D: TRBD1; J: TRBJ1-5; V: TRBV6-5
DNA: TGTGCCAGCAGCCTTAAGGCGTCGCGGGGTAACACCGGGGAGCTGTTTTTT; CDR3: CASSLKASRGNTGELFF; size: .; D: .; J: TRBJ2-2; V: TRBV7-2
DNA: TGTGCTAGTGGTTTGGGCCAAACCGGGACACAGGAGCAGTTCTTC; CDR3: CASGLGQTGTQEQFF; size: .; D: .; J: TRBJ2-1; V: TRBV12-5
DNA: TGTGCCAGTAGGGGACTGGGCAGGGGGCATAGCAATCAGCCCCAGCATTTT; CDR3: CASRGLGRGHSNQPQHF; size: .; D: TRBD1; J: TRBJ1-5; V: TRBV19
DNA: TGTGCCAGTAGCACCGACCGGGACAGGGGGAATAATGAGCAGTTCTTC; CDR3: CASSTDRDRGNNEQFF; size: .; D: TRBD1; J: TRBJ2-1; V: TRBV19
DNA: TGTGCCAGTAGTATAGTTGGCACCCATGGCTACACCTTC; CDR3: CASSIVGTHGYTF; size: .; D: .; J: TRBJ1-2; V: TRBV19
DNA: TGTGCCAGCAGCGCAGGACAGGGTACTAACTATGGCTACACCTTC; CDR3: CASSAGQGTNYGYTF; size: few; D: TRBD1; J: TRBJ1-2; V: TRBV7-8
DNA: TGCAGTGCTAGTGGGGCAAACAATGAGCAGTTCTTC; CDR3: CSASGANNEQFF; size: .; D: .; J: TRBJ2-1; V: TRBV20-1
DNA: TGTGCCAGCAGTCTATATGGGACAGGGGGCAACACCATATATTTT; CDR3: CASSLYGTGGNTIYF; size: .; D: TRBD1; J: TRBJ1-3; V: TRBV2
DNA: TGTGCCAGCAGTCCATGGACAGGGGACAATGAAGCTTTCTTT; CDR3: CASSPWTGDNEAFF; size: .; D: TRBD1; J: TRBJ1-1; V: TRBV27
DNA: TGTGCCAGCAGCCAAATCTGGAGCTCCTACAATGAGCAGTTCTTC; CDR3: CASSQIWSSYNEQFF; size: .; D: .; J: TRBJ2-1; V: TRBV3-1/TRBV3-2
DNA: TGTGCCAGCAGCTTAGTCGGAGGAGAAAAACTGTTTTTT; CDR3: CASSLVGGEKLFF; size: .; D: .; J: TRBJ1-4; V: TRBV7-2
DNA: TGTGCCAGCCGGAGCTCCTATAATTCACCCCTCCACTTT; CDR3: CASRSSYNSPLHF; size: .; D: .; J: TRBJ1-6; V: TRBV5-8
DNA: TGTGCCAGCAGCTTGGTATTGTGGCAGGGAGGCAACTATGGCTACACCTTC; CDR3: CASSLVLWQGGNYGYTF; size: .; D: .; J: TRBJ1-2; V: TRBV5-8
DNA: TGTGCCACCAGCAGGGACAGTTATGGCTACACCTTC; CDR3: CATSRDSYGYTF; size: .; D: .; J: TRBJ1-2; V: TRBV15
DNA: TGTGCCAGCAGTTACGCCCCCGACAGGGGTATCGGGAGTAATTCACCCCTCCACTTT; CDR3: CASSYAPDRGIGSNSPLHF; size: .; D: TRBD1; J: TRBJ1-6; V: TRBV6-2/TRBV6-3
DNA: TGTGCCAGCAGCTTTAGAGAGACCCAGTACTTC; CDR3: CASSFRETQYF; size: .; D: .; J: TRBJ2-5; V: TRBV13